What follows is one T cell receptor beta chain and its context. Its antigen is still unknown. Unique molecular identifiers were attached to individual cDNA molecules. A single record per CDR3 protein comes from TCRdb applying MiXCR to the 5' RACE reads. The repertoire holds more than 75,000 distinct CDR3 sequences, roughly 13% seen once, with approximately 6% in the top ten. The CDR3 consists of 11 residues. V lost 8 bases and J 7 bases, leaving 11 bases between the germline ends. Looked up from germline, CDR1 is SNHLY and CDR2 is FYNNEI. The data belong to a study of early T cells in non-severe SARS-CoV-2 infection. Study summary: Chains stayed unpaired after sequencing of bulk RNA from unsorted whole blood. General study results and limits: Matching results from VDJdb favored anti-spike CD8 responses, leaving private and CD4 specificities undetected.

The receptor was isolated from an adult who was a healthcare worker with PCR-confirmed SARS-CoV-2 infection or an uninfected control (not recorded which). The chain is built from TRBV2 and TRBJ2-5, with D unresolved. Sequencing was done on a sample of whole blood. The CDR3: CASGYTGTQYF. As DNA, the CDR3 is TGTGCCAGCGGATACACGGGGACCCAGTACTTC.